Each of the 30 T cell receptor beta chains below was sequenced from the same sample in a study of cytomegalovirus exposure and HLA in healthy donors. Profiling relied on immunoSEQ multiplex PCR, and the TCRdb table lists in-frame clones only, not all of them. In the table there are over 75,000 clones, 75% to 90% of which are singletons. Sequencing used PBMCs. These receptors came from a man aged 18-30 years in good health and CMV-seropositive.

This sequence joins TRBV19 and TRBJ1-5; TRBD1 agrees at 7 bases. Germline assignment: CDR1 LNHDA and CDR2 SQIVND (reference sequence). Trimming took 2 bases from V and 6 from J; bases not matched to a gene: 10. This CDR3 has 16 amino acids. As DNA, the CDR3 is TGTGCCAGTAGTATACTAGTTCAGGACAGGCTTCAGCCCCAGCATTTT. This gives the protein CASSILVQDRLQPQHF.

The V call is TRBV28, the J call TRBJ1-5; D unclear. V was trimmed by 4 bases and J by 0 bases, leaving 13 bases between them. This CDR3 region has 16 residues. From germline, CDR1 is MDHEN and CDR2 SYDVKM. CDR3 bases: TGTGCCAGCAGTTCGCCGGTAGAGGGTAGCAATCAGCCCCAGCATTTT. The encoded protein is CASSSPVEGSNQPQHF.

The CDR3 here is CASSSPDTEQYF. CDR3 nucleotide sequence: TGTGCCAGCAGCTCCCCCGACACCGAGCAGTACTTC. The chain employs TRBV11-2 and TRBJ2-7; D gene uncertain. This CDR3 is 12 amino acids long. Per the germline V gene, CDR1 is SGHAT and CDR2 is FQNNGV. With 4 bases removed from V and 6 bases from J, the gap between germline ends came to 10 bases.

The chain carries TRBV27 and TRBJ2-5, with a tentative D call TRBD2 (5 bases). The germline CDR1 and CDR2 sequences are MNHEY and SMNVEV (reference sequence). This CDR3 comprises 15 residues. V lost 3 bases and J 2 bases, leaving 13 bases between the germline ends. The CDR3 DNA follows: TGTGCCAGCAGTTTTGCTCCCGGGGTACAAGAGACCCAGTACTTC. It translates to CASSFAPGVQETQYF.

The chain has TRBV11-2 and TRBJ2-3; D remains unclear. Germline CDR1 and CDR2: SGHAT and FQNNGV. V was pared by 0 bases and J by 6 bases, with 10 bases between. The CDR3 loop spans 14 amino acids. CDR3 nucleotides: TGTGCCAGCAGCTTAGATGTCGGTTTTGATACGCAGTATTTT. Its protein is CASSLDVGFDTQYF. Combining the CDR3 with reference TRBV11-2 and TRBJ2-3 gives the whole variable domain EAGVAQSPRYKIIEKRQSVAFWCNPISGHATLYWYQQILGQGPKLLIQFQNNGVVDDSQLPKDRFSAERLKGVDSTLKIQPAKLEDSAVYLCASSLDVGFDTQYFGPGTRLTVL.

The count of this clone is one. The chain uses TRBV28 and TRBJ2-7; 14 bases agree with TRBD2. This CDR3 has 14 amino acids. Looked up from germline, CDR1 is MDHEN and CDR2 is SYDVKM. The trim removed 8 bases at V and 6 bases at J, leaving 6 bases unmatched. The CDR3 region has the DNA TGTGCCAGCGCGGGACTAGCGGGAGTCGGCGAGCAGTACGTC. This translates into CASAGLAGVGEQYV.

The chain carries TRBV28 and TRBJ2-3; 9 bases are shared with TRBD1. Germline values: CDR1 MDHEN, CDR2 SYDVKM. The CDR3 runs to 14 residues. V gave up 6 bases and J gave up 8 bases; unmatched junction bases: 9. The DNA of the CDR3 is TGTGCCAGCAGACGACAGGGGGTACAGGTTACGCAGTATTTT. It translates to CASRRQGVQVTQYF. Full variable domain (outside the CDR3, taken from reference TRBV28 and TRBJ2-3): DVKVTQSSRYLVKRTGEKVFLECVQDMDHENMFWYRQDPGLGLRLIYFSYDVKMKEKGDIPEGYSVSREKKERFSLILESASTNQTSMYLCASRRQGVQVTQYFGPGTRLTVL.

The gene calls are TRBV6-5 and TRBJ1-1; TRBD1 might be the D (5 bases). Germline V gene sequence: CDR1 MNHEY, CDR2 SVGAGI. This CDR3 is built from 14 residues. The V end was cut by 2 bases, the J end by 3 bases, with 10 bases between. The CDR3 nucleotides are TGTGCCAGCAGTTACAGGGGTACGGACACTGAAGCTTTCTTT. This translates into CASSYRGTDTEAFF.

The chain uses TRBV11-2 and TRBJ2-1, with 10 bases aligning to TRBD2. J was trimmed by 6 bases and V by 4 bases; bases with no gene match: 3. The CDR3 runs 14 residues. Germline CDR1 reads SGHAT; CDR2 reads FQNNGV. The CDR3 loop reads CASSSWTSGNEQFF. The CDR3 DNA reads as TGTGCCAGCAGCTCGTGGACTAGCGGCAATGAGCAGTTCTTC.

The rearrangement joins TRBV12-5 to TRBJ2-7; D is undetermined. The CDR3 is made up of 14 amino acids. V lost 7 bases and J lost 1, with 14 bases in between. Germline V gene sequence: CDR1 LGHNT, CDR2 FRNRAP. The CDR3 loop is CASANQAVSYEQYV. The CDR3 DNA follows: TGTGCTAGTGCCAACCAGGCAGTATCCTACGAGCAGTACGTC.

The V and J genes are TRBV6-1 and TRBJ2-5, with D perhaps TRBD1 (6 bases). Trimming removed 4 bases from V and 5 bases from J, with 14 bases in between. CDR3 length: 14 amino acids. CDR1 is MNHNS and CDR2 is SASEGT in the germline V gene. This chain's CDR3 is CASSATGLGETQYF. The CDR3 DNA follows: TGTGCCAGCAGTGCGACAGGACTCGGGGAGACCCAGTACTTC.

There are many counts of this clone. The J gene is TRBJ1-5, the V gene TRBV30; D not certain. The V end lost 3 bases, the J end lost 6 bases, and 12 bases lay between the germline ends. Germline loops: CDR1 GTSNPN, CDR2 SVGIG (reference sequence). The CDR3 covers 13 residues. CDR3 in amino acids: CAWRGSPGQPQHF. The CDR3 nucleotides are TGTGCCTGGAGAGGTTCGCCGGGTCAGCCCCAGCATTTT.

The genes are TRBV27 and TRBJ2-7, with D possibly TRBD2 on 6 matching bases. The germline V gene has CDR1 MNHEY and CDR2 SMNVEV (reference sequence). The V end lost 5 bases, the J end lost 3 bases, and 14 bases lay between the germline ends. The CDR3 loop spans 14 amino acids. The CDR3 nucleotides read TGTGCCAGCAGTCTGACGGGGGTTTACTACGAGCAGTACTTC. Its translation is CASSLTGVYYEQYF.

The chain carries TRBV27 and TRBJ2-1, with 11 bases that match TRBD2. This CDR3 spans 15 amino acids. J gave up 7 bases and V 5 bases, and 7 bases lay outside the gene matches. Germline CDR1 and CDR2: MNHEY and SMNVEV (reference sequence). The CDR3 nucleotides read TGTGCCAGCAGTGAACTAGCGGGAGCTACGAATGAGCAGTTCTTC. It yields the protein CASSELAGATNEQFF.

J is TRBJ1-1 and V is TRBV2, with a possible D match to TRBD1 (6 bases). The germline V gene has CDR1 SNHLY and CDR2 FYNNEI. V gave up 4 bases and J gave up 0 bases, with 18 bases separating them. This CDR3 spans 17 amino acids. The CDR3 is CASSVGAGSQMNTEAFF. The CDR3 nucleotides read TGTGCCAGCAGTGTGGGGGCCGGGTCCCAGATGAACACTGAAGCTTTCTTT.

CDR3 sequence reads: CASSLVLASVYNEQFF. Written as DNA, the CDR3 is TGCGCCAGCAGCTTGGTGTTGGCTAGCGTATACAATGAGCAGTTCTTC. The rearrangement uses TRBV5-1 and TRBJ2-1; maybe TRBD2 (6 bases). The germline CDR1 and CDR2 sequences are SGHRS and YFSETQ. Trimming removed 0 bases at V and 4 bases at J, with 14 bases between. This CDR3 comprises 16 residues. The entire variable domain, with the rest obtained from reference TRBV5-1 and TRBJ2-1, is as follows: KAGVTQTPRYLIKTRGQQVTLSCSPISGHRSVSWYQQTPGQGLQFLFEYFSETQRNKGNFPGRFSGRQFSNSRSEMNVSTLELGDSALYLCASSLVLASVYNEQFFGPGTRLTVL.

This chain connects TRBV10-3 to TRBJ1-2, with 7 bases aligning to TRBD1. After removal of 3 bases from V and 7 bases from J, the junction contained 5 bases not matched to a gene. Germline CDR1 ENHRY, CDR2 SYGVKD. CDR3 length: 13 amino acids. In DNA form, the CDR3 reads TGTGCCATCAGTGATGGGCAGGGGGGTGGCTACACCTTC. Protein: CAISDGQGGGYTF.

The V call is TRBV6-5, the J call TRBJ1-4, with 9 bases fitting TRBD1. Unmatched junction bases numbered 4, after V lost 6 bases and J lost 8 bases. The CDR3 contains 13 residues. CDR1 MNHEY and CDR2 SVGAGI come from the germline V gene. CDR3 region: CASRLTGGEKLFF. The CDR3 DNA reads as TGTGCCAGCAGATTGACAGGGGGAGAAAAACTGTTTTTT.

The V and J genes are TRBV7-2 and TRBJ1-3, with D possibly matching TRBD1 (6 bases). The CDR3 totals 16 residues. V dropped 1 base and J dropped 0 bases, with 10 bases sitting between them. The germline gives CDR1 SGHTA, CDR2 FQGNSA. CDR3 DNA sequence: TGTGCCAGCAGCTTAGGGGGGCAGGGCTCTGGAAACACCATATATTTT. Its translation: CASSLGGQGSGNTIYF.

V gene TRBV28 combines with J gene TRBJ1-1; 8 nucleotides line up with TRBD1. Germline V gives CDR1 MDHEN, CDR2 SYDVKM. CDR3 length: 15 residues. V lost 3 bases, J lost 1 base, and 4 bases stayed unmatched. CDR3 in amino acids: CASSFGQGANTEAFF. Written as DNA, the CDR3 is TGTGCCAGCAGTTTCGGGCAGGGGGCGAACACTGAAGCTTTCTTT.

This clone was counted a few times. This rearrangement joins TRBV5-4 to TRBJ2-7, with TRBD2 matching 7 bases. The germline V gene has CDR1 SGHNT and CDR2 YYREEE (reference sequence). The CDR3 is made up of 16 amino acids. The ends lost 7 bases at V and 2 bases at J; junction bases unmatched: 15. This CDR3 is CASHLTRGSVPYEQYF. The CDR3 bases are TGTGCCAGCCATTTGACGCGGGGGTCCGTGCCCTACGAGCAGTACTTC.

This chain links TRBV27 with TRBJ1-2; perhaps TRBD1 as D (6 bases). Germline CDR1 MNHEY, CDR2 SMNVEV (reference sequence). Deletions cut 5 bases from V and 6 bases from J, with 13 bases between. This CDR3 spans 13 amino acids. CDR3 nucleotide sequence: TGTGCCAGCAGTATCACGGGGGGCCATGGCTACACCTTC. Residues: CASSITGGHGYTF.

The chain has TRBV2 and TRBJ1-4; 10 bases line up with TRBD1. Germline CDR1 SNHLY, CDR2 FYNNEI. V lost 5 bases, J lost 5 bases, and 5 bases stayed unmatched. The CDR3 sequence is 15 residues long. In DNA form, the CDR3 reads TGTGCCAGCAGTCCAACGACAGGGGGCAATGAAAAACTGTTTTTT. The encoded protein is CASSPTTGGNEKLFF.

The rearrangement uses TRBV4-1 and TRBJ1-1; maybe TRBD1 (6 bases). This CDR3 has 16 residues. V lost 4 bases and J lost 1, with 16 bases in between. The V gene's germline CDR1 is MGHRA and CDR2 YSYEKL. CDR3 sequence reads: CASSLDRFPSNTEAFF. CDR3 DNA: TGCGCCAGCAGCCTCGACAGGTTTCCCTCGAACACTGAAGCTTTCTTT.

The chain links TRBV30 to TRBJ2-1; the match to TRBD2 covers 7 bases. With 5 bases clipped from V and 0 bases from J, the junction kept 7 bases outside the gene matches. The germline gives CDR1 GTSNPN, CDR2 SVGIG (reference sequence). The CDR3 totals 15 residues. The CDR3 DNA sequence: TGTGCCTGGGGAGGGACGGGAGGCTCCTACAATGAGCAGTTCTTC. Protein product: CAWGGTGGSYNEQFF.

The V call is TRBV10-3, the J call TRBJ1-1, with unresolved D. Germline V gene data show CDR1 as ENHRY and CDR2 as SYGVKD. The V and J ends lost 2 bases and 4 bases respectively, with 5 bases between them. This CDR3 spans 12 amino acids. The CDR3 DNA reads TGTGCCATCAGTGAGGGGAGCACTGAAGCTTTCTTT. Translated, it gives CAISEGSTEAFF.

The rearrangement links TRBV28 to TRBJ2-3, with 10 bases identical to TRBD2. Germline values: CDR1 MDHEN, CDR2 SYDVKM. This CDR3 is 14 amino acids long. The ends lost 5 bases at V and 5 bases at J; junction bases unmatched: 4. CDR3 residues: CASSLLAGGDTQYF. The CDR3 nucleotides are TGTGCCAGCAGTCTCTTAGCGGGGGGAGATACGCAGTATTTT.

CDR3 sequence: CASSLAGTAPGETQYF. The CDR3 DNA is TGTGCCAGCAGCTTAGCCGGGACAGCTCCTGGGGAGACCCAGTACTTC. The chain combines TRBV7-9 with TRBJ2-5, with 7 positions matching TRBD1. Trimming removed 0 bases from V and 5 bases from J; junction bases left unmatched: 9. The CDR3 extends over 16 amino acids. CDR1 SEHNR and CDR2 FQNEAQ come from the germline V gene (reference sequence).

The chain uses TRBV6-1 and TRBJ2-7; D is possibly TRBD1 (6 bases). The CDR3 totals 14 residues. Germline V CDR1 and CDR2: MNHNS, SASEGT. V gave up 5 bases and J gave up 3 bases, with 14 bases separating them. This CDR3 reads CASSWGQLYYEQYF. CDR3 DNA sequence: TGTGCCAGCAGTTGGGGGCAACTTTACTACGAGCAGTACTTC.

V gene TRBV28 combines with J gene TRBJ1-2; D not resolved. CDR1 and CDR2 (germline): MDHEN, SYDVKM. V lost 3 bases and J 4 bases, leaving 15 bases between the germline ends. The CDR3 spans 15 residues. The CDR3, as DNA: TGTGCCAGCAGTTTTTTGGGCAGCTTCATCTATGGCTACACCTTC. Protein product: CASSFLGSFIYGYTF.